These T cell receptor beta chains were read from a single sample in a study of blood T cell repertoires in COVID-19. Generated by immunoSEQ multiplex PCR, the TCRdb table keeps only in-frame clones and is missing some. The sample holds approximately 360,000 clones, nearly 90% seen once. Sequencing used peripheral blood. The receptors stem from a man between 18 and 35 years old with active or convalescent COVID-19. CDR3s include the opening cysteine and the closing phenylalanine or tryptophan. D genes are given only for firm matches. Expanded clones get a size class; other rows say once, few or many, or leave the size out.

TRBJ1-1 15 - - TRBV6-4 TGTGCCAAGCCTACTCGGGGGGGGGCGCATACTGAAGCTTTCTTT CAKPTRGGAHTEAFF
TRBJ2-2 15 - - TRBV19 TGTGCCAGTAGTATACCGGGAGCCGACACCGGGGAGCTGTTTTTT CASSIPGADTGELFF
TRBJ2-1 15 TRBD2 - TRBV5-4 TGTGCCAGCAGCTTGACTAGCGGGATGTACAATGAGCAGTTCTTC CASSLTSGMYNEQFF
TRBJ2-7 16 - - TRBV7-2 TGTGCCAGCAGCCGCAAAACAGGGCCTGGGGACTACGAGCAGTACTTC CASSRKTGPGDYEQYF
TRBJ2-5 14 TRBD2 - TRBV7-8 TGTGCCAGCAGCCCGCGAGCGGGATGGGAGACCCAGTACTTC CASSPRAGWETQYF
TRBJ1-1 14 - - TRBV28 TGTGCCAGCAGTTTAGTGCCGGTCAACACTGAAGCTTTCTTT CASSLVPVNTEAFF
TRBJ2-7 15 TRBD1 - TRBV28 TGTGCCAGCAGGACATCCGGGACAGGGGCCTACGAGCAGTACTTC CASRTSGTGAYEQYF
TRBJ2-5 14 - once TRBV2 TGTGCCAGCTTTTTGACAGGCAGGGAAGAGACCCAGTACTTC CASFLTGREETQYF
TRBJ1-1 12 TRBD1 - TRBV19 TGTGCCAGTAGGACCTGGGACAGGGAAGCTTTCTTT CASRTWDREAFF
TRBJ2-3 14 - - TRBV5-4 TGTGCCAGCAGCCAGGACTATCTCACAGATACGCAGTATTTT CASSQDYLTDTQYF
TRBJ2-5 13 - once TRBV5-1 TGCGCCAGCAGCTTGTACCAGGGTGAGACCCAGTACTTC CASSLYQGETQYF
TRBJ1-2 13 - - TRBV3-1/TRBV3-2 TGTGCCAGCAGCCCCGCCCCACTATATGGCTACACCTTC CASSPAPLYGYTF
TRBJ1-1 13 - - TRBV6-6 TGTGCCAGCACGCGGGCCCTGAACACTGAAGCTTTCTTT CASTRALNTEAFF
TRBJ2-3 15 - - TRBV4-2 TGTGCCAGCAGCCGATCCGACAGGGAGGCAGATACGCAGTATTTT CASSRSDREADTQYF
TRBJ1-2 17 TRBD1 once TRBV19 TGTGCCAGTAGCAGACTTTTCCCGGGACAGGGAAACTATGGCTACACCTTC CASSRLFPGQGNYGYTF
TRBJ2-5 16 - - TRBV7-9 TGTGCCAGCAGCCCTTGGCGGGGGCGGTCGGTTGAGACCCAGTACTTC CASSPWRGRSVETQYF
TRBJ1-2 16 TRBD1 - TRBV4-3 TGCGCCAGCAGCCAAATGGGGCAGGGGGCGTTCGGTGGCTACACCTTC CASSQMGQGAFGGYTF
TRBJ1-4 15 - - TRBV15 TGTGCCACCAGCGGGCAGCCTCTGGCGCTTGAAAAACTGTTTTTT CATSGQPLALEKLFF
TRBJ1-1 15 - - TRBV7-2 TGTGCCAGCAGCTTAGTATCGGGGGGAAGTTCTGAAGCTTTCTTT CASSLVSGGSSEAFF
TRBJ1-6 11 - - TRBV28 TGTGCCAGCAGTCCCGGCGGGGTACACCACTTT CASSPGGVHHF
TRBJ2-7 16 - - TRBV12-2 TGTGCAAGTCGCTTCCGACTAGCGGGACAAATCTACGAGCAGTACTTC CASRFRLAGQIYEQYF
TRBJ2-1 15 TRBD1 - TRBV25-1 TGTGCCAGCAGTGAGGCCGGGACAGTTCTGAATGAGCAGTTCTTC CASSEAGTVLNEQFF
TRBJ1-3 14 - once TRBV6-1 TGTGCCAGCAGTGAAGAAAACGGCGGGAACACCATATATTTT CASSEENGGNTIYF
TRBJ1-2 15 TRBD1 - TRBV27 TGTGCCAGCAGTAGAAATCGACAGGGTGGCTATGGCTACACCTTC CASSRNRQGGYGYTF
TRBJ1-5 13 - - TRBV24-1 TGTGCCACCAGTGATCGTTTCTTCCAGCCCCAGCATTTT CATSDRFFQPQHF
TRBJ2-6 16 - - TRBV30 TGTGCCTGGGTCCGGGTCGCGGGATCTGGGGCCAACGTCCTGACTTTC CAWVRVAGSGANVLTF
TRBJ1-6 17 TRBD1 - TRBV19 TGTGCCAGTAGTATAGACCGGACAGGCGCAGGTTTTTCACCCCTCCACTTT CASSIDRTGAGFSPLHF
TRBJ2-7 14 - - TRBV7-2 TGTGCCAGCAGCTTAGACTTGAACTCCTACGAGCAGTACTTC CASSLDLNSYEQYF
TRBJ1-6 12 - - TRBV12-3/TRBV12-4 TGTGCCAGCAGTTTCAAAAATTCACCCCTCCACTTT CASSFKNSPLHF
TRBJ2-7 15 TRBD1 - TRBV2 TGTGCCAGCGTACCGCGAGGGGGACAGCTCTACGAGCAGTACTTC CASVPRGGQLYEQYF
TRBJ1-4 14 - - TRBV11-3 TGTGCCAGCAGCTCAGGGAAGTCGGATGAAAAACTGTTTTTT CASSSGKSDEKLFF
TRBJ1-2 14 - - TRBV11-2 TGTGCCAGCAGCAGCCTGGACAGCGCTGGTGGCTACACCTTC CASSSLDSAGGYTF
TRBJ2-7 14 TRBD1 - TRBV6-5 TGTGCCAGCAGCAGGACAGGGGATCGCTACGAGCAGTACTTC CASSRTGDRYEQYF
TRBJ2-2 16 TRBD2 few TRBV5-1 TGCGCCAGCAGCTCAGGACTAGCGGGGGGCACCGGGGAGCTGTTTTTT CASSSGLAGGTGELFF
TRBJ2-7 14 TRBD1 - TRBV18 TGTGCCAGCTCTCCCGGGACAGTAACCTACGAGCAGTACTTC CASSPGTVTYEQYF
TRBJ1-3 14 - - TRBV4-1 TGCGCCAGCAGCCAACCGGTCTCTGGAAACACCATATATTTT CASSQPVSGNTIYF
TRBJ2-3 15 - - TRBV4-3 TGCGCCAGCAGCCAAGATCGGCGGAACACAGATACGCAGTATTTT CASSQDRRNTDTQYF
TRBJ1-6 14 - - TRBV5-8 TGTGCCAGCAGCTTGGGCAGGGGTAATTCACCCCTCCACTTT CASSLGRGNSPLHF
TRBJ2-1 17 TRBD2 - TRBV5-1 TGCGCCAGCAGCTTGGTACTCTCCGGGAGGGACTACAATGAGCAGTTCTTC CASSLVLSGRDYNEQFF
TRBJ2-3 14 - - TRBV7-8 TGTGCCAGCAACAAACAGGGATTAAAAGATACGCAGTATTTT CASNKQGLKDTQYF
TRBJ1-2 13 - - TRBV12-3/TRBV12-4 TGTGCCAGCAGTCCCGGGACTGCCTATGGCTACACCTTC CASSPGTAYGYTF
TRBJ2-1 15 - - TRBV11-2 TGTGCCAGCAGCTTTGACAGTCCAACTGGCAATGAGCAGTTCTTC CASSFDSPTGNEQFF
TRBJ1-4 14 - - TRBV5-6 TGTGCCAGCAGCTTGGGAAGGGGGATTGAAAAACTGTTTTTT CASSLGRGIEKLFF
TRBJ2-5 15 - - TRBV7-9 TGTGCCAGCAGCCGACTCGGGCCGGGAAAAGAGACCCAGTACTTC CASSRLGPGKETQYF
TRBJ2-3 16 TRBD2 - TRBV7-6 TGTGCCAGCAGCTTGAGCGGGGGGGTCAGCACAGATACGCAGTATTTT CASSLSGGVSTDTQYF
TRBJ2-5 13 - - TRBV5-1 TGCGCCAGCAGCTTCGAGGGGGTGGAGACCCAGTACTTC CASSFEGVETQYF
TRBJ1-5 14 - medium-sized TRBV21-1 TGTGCCAGCAGCAAAGTGGGGGGAGACCAGCCCCAGCATTTT CASSKVGGDQPQHF
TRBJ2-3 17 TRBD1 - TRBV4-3 TGCGCCAGCAGCCAAGATGCCTACAGGGGGCGCGGGGATACGCAGTATTTT CASSQDAYRGRGDTQYF
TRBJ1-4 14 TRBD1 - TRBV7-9 TGTGCCAGCAGATCGACAGGGCGGAATGAAAAACTGTTTTTT CASRSTGRNEKLFF
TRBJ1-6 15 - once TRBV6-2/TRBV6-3 TGTGCCAGCAGTTACTCTGGCAGGGGTAATTCACCCCTCCACTTT CASSYSGRGNSPLHF
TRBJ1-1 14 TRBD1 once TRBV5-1 TGCGCCAGCAGCTTGGCAGGGGGCATGACTGAAGCTTTCTTT CASSLAGGMTEAFF
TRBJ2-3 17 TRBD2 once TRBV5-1 TGCGCCAGCAGCTTGGCCTCGGCTAGCGGGGGCACAGATACGCAGTATTTT CASSLASASGGTDTQYF
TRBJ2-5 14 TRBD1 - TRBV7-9 TGTGCCACCAAAAAACAGGGGGCCGGGGAGACCCAGTACTTC CATKKQGAGETQYF
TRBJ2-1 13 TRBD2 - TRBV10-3 TGTGCCATCAGTGGAGGGACTAGCGATGAGCAGTTCTTC CAISGGTSDEQFF
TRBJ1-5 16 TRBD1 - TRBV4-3 TGCGCCAGCAGCCAGGAACAGGGGAATGGCGGTCAGCCCCAGCATTTT CASSQEQGNGGQPQHF
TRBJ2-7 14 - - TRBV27 TGTGCCAGCAGTTTATCGGCTTCAGGGTACGAGCAGTACTTC CASSLSASGYEQYF
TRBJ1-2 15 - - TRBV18 TGTGCCAGCTCACTCGACAGGACCCCTAACTATGGCTACACCTTC CASSLDRTPNYGYTF
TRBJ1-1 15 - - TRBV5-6 TGTGCCAGCAGCCGCGGACCGACAGAGAACACTGAAGCTTTCTTT CASSRGPTENTEAFF
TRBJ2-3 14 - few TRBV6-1 TGTGCCAGCAGTGAATCTCCAGAAACAGATACGCAGTATTTT CASSESPETDTQYF